The 21 T cell receptor beta chains below all came from one sample that was sequenced in a study of spatial heterogeneity in lung cancer. Described time point: sample taken at primary tumor resection. TCRdb analysed the 5' RACE reads with MiXCR anew, one entry per CDR3 protein. Among about 38,000 distinct CDR3 sequences listed, 7.5% were seen once. The specimen was PBMCs, collected at surgery. Receptors originate from a male donor with early-stage non-small cell lung cancer.

This clonotype was counted many times. The chain joins TRBV20-1 to TRBJ1-5; 7 bases agree with TRBD1. J lost 1 base, V lost 2 bases, and 5 bases had no gene match. CDR1 DFQATT and CDR2 SNEGSKA come from the germline V gene (reference sequence). CDR3 length equals 15 residues. The CDR3 sequence: CSARSSRGSNQPQHF. CDR3 DNA sequence: TGCAGTGCTAGAAGTTCCAGGGGGAGCAATCAGCCCCAGCATTTT.

The chain employs TRBV20-1 and TRBJ2-4, with 9 bases matching TRBD2. Germline V gene sequence: CDR1 DFQATT, CDR2 SNEGSKA (reference sequence). The V and J ends lost 3 bases and 1 base, in that order; junction bases with no gene match: 1. CDR3 size: 14 residues. CDR3 coding DNA: TGCAGTGCTAGTCTAGCGGGGGCCAAAAACATTCAGTACTTC. Residues: CSASLAGAKNIQYF.

This clonotype showed up many times. This chain links TRBV18 with TRBJ2-5; D gene ambiguous. The CDR3 has 13 residues. CDR1 is KGHSH and CDR2 is LQKENI in the germline V gene. V lost 3 bases and J 2 bases, leaving 7 bases between the germline ends. In nucleotides, the CDR3 is TGTGCCAGCTCACCGCCGACTCAAGAGACCCAGTACTTC. Protein product: CASSPPTQETQYF. Looking up the rest from reference TRBV18 and TRBJ2-5 gives the full variable domain: NAGVMQNPRHLVRRRGQEARLRCSPMKGHSHVYWYRQLPEEGLKFMVYLQKENIIDESGMPKERFSAEFPKEGPSILRIQQVVRGDSAAYFCASSPPTQETQYFGPGTRLLVL.

This clonotype showed up many times. The chain carries TRBV7-8 and TRBJ1-5, with 9 bases identical to TRBD1. With 6 bases clipped from V and 0 bases from J, the junction kept 3 bases outside the gene matches. The CDR3 sequence is 15 residues long. Per germline, CDR1 SGHVS and CDR2 FQNEAQ. The CDR3 DNA reads as TGTGCCAGCAGACAGGGGGCGAATAGCAATCAGCCCCAGCATTTT. Translated: CASRQGANSNQPQHF. The variable domain in full, with the rest retrieved from reference TRBV7-8 and TRBJ1-5, is GAGVSQSPRYKVAKRGQDVALRCDPISGHVSLFWYQQALGQGPEFLTYFQNEAQLDKSGLPSDRFFAERPEGSVSTLKIQRTQQEDSAVYLCASRQGANSNQPQHFGDGTRLSIL.

This clonotype was seen at least ten times. The chain recombines TRBV5-1 with TRBJ2-5, with TRBD2 as a possible D gene (7 bases). Trimming cost V 1 base and J 3 bases, with 13 bases left between them. Germline CDR1 and CDR2: SGHRS and YFSETQ. The CDR3 extends over 15 amino acids. The CDR3 loop is CASSLRGGEKETQYF. The CDR3 region has the DNA TGCGCCAGCAGCTTGAGGGGGGGCGAAAAAGAGACCCAGTACTTC.

This clonotype occurred many times. An end of the junction does not agree with germline; a read error may underlie this. This chain uses TRBV7-3 with TRBJ2-1; 8 bases are shared with TRBD1. The length of the CDR3 is 15 residues. Germline V gene data show CDR1 as SGHTA and CDR2 as FQGTGA. The CDR3 is CASSVTGGSYNEQFF. The CDR3 bases are TGTGCCAGCAGCGTAACAGGGGGCTCCTACAATGAGCAGTTCTTC.

V usage is TRBV6-1 and J usage is TRBJ2-7, with 7 bases identical to TRBD1. Germline V CDR1 and CDR2: MNHNS, SASEGT. This CDR3 has 14 amino acids. V lost 4 bases to trimming and J lost 5 bases; unmatched junction nucleotides: 8. CDR3 amino acids: CASSVGQDPNEQYF. The CDR3 region has the DNA TGTGCCAGCAGTGTCGGACAGGACCCGAACGAGCAGTACTTC.

This clonotype was detected many times. The rearrangement links TRBV7-2 to TRBJ1-5; D ambiguous. CDR3 length equals 15 residues. Germline loops: CDR1 SGHTA, CDR2 FQGNSA. V gave up 5 bases and J gave up 7 bases, with 18 bases separating them. The CDR3 here is CASSSRRDRGQPQHF. Here the CDR3 DNA reads TGTGCCAGCAGCAGCCGGAGGGATCGTGGCCAGCCCCAGCATTTT.

A word on this clonotype: A single base separates this from a much larger clone, so it may be a read error. The chain has TRBV12-2 and TRBJ1-1; the table's TRBD1 call for D was not verified on the DNA. TRBV12-2 is a known pseudogene. This CDR3 spans 16 amino acids. The CDR3 nucleotides read TGTGCAAGTCACTCTCTGGGACAGGGAATGAACACTGAAGCTTTCTTT. It specifies CASHSLGQGMNTEAFF.

This clonotype was recorded many times. The chain employs TRBV5-6 and TRBJ1-2, with 9 bases matching TRBD1. Germline assignment: CDR1 SGHDT and CDR2 YYEEEE. The CDR3 spans 15 residues. V gave up 2 bases and J gave up 2 bases; unmatched junction bases: 4. The CDR3 reads CASSFVGTGNYGYTF. CDR3 DNA: TGTGCCAGCAGCTTTGTTGGGACAGGGAACTATGGCTACACCTTC.

This chain uses TRBV3-1 with TRBJ1-1; 9 bases fit TRBD1. The ends lost 4 bases at V and 1 base at J; junction bases unmatched: 1. The CDR3 covers 14 residues. Per the germline V gene, CDR1 is LGHDT and CDR2 is YNNKEL (reference sequence). CDR3 coding DNA: TGTGCCAGCAGCCGGGGACAGGGGAACACTGAAGCTTTCTTT. Protein product: CASSRGQGNTEAFF.

A few counts support this clonotype. The chain has TRBV12-3 or TRBV12-4 and TRBJ2-1; the match to TRBD2 covers 11 bases. The J segment lost 9 bases and the V segment lost 4 bases, leaving 8 bases of the junction unmatched. The length of the CDR3 is 15 residues. This CDR3 is CASSSLAGGPGEQFF. Here the CDR3 DNA reads TGTGCCAGCAGTTCCCTAGCGGGAGGTCCAGGTGAGCAGTTCTTC.

This chain connects TRBV14 to TRBJ1-1, with D uncertain. CDR1 SGHDN and CDR2 FVKESK come from the germline V gene. The CDR3 is 15 residues long. Trimming took 1 base from V and 5 from J, leaving 14 bases between them. CDR3 protein: CASSQGLPGQTEAFF. In DNA form, the CDR3 reads TGTGCCAGCAGCCAAGGTTTACCTGGGCAGACTGAAGCTTTCTTT.

This clonotype was counted only a few times. V gene TRBV19 combines with J gene TRBJ1-1, with TRBD1 matching 8 bases. V lost 5 bases, J lost 2 bases, and 10 bases stayed unmatched. The CDR3 spans 16 residues. Germline assignment: CDR1 LNHDA and CDR2 SQIVND (reference sequence). The CDR3 DNA sequence: TGTGCCAGTAGTTCCCGGACAGGGTCCGGTAACACTGAAGCTTTCTTT. As protein: CASSSRTGSGNTEAFF.

J is TRBJ2-6 and V is TRBV12-3 or TRBV12-4; 7 bases agree with TRBD2. This CDR3 comprises 18 residues. V lost 7 bases and J lost 0; bases outside the gene matches: 12. CDR3 amino acids: CASTPVGGAPSGANVLTF. The CDR3, as DNA: TGTGCCAGCACCCCAGTGGGAGGGGCACCCTCTGGGGCCAACGTCCTGACTTTC.

This clonotype was recorded at least ten times. This chain links TRBV6-2 or TRBV6-3 with TRBJ1-5; 12 nucleotides agree with TRBD1. The CDR3 spans 17 residues. V lost 0 bases and J lost 7; bases outside the gene matches: 7. Germline assignment: CDR1 MNHEY and CDR2 SVGEGT. CDR3 DNA sequence: TGTGCCAGCAGTTACTCGATTGGGACAGGGGGCCCACAGCCCCAGCATTTT. Translation: CASSYSIGTGGPQPQHF.

This clonotype came up many times. V and J are TRBV24-1 and TRBJ2-5; D is unresolved. Germline CDR1 KGHDR, CDR2 SFDVKD. The V end lost 1 base, the J end lost 2 bases, and 4 bases lay between the germline ends. CDR3 length: 13 amino acids. DNA for the CDR3: TGTGCCACCAGTGATTTATATCAAGAGACCCAGTACTTC. Amino acids: CATSDLYQETQYF.

There are many counts of this clonotype. The rearrangement uses TRBV6-2 or TRBV6-3 and TRBJ1-2; the D is unclear. The V and J ends lost 2 bases and 8 bases respectively, with 9 bases between them. Germline V lookup: CDR1 MNHEY, CDR2 SVGEGT. The CDR3 loop spans 12 amino acids. This chain's CDR3 is CASSYPPRGYTF. CDR3 nucleotide sequence: TGTGCCAGCAGTTACCCCCCCAGGGGCTACACCTTC.

This clonotype was detected a few times. The chain combines TRBV7-8 with TRBJ2-2; D might be TRBD2 (5 bases). This CDR3 comprises 15 residues. V was shortened by 0 bases and J by 7 bases, with 12 bases between the two germline ends. Germline CDR1 and CDR2: SGHVS and FQNEAQ. This CDR3 is CASSLAGVRSGELFF. CDR3 DNA: TGTGCCAGCAGCTTAGCCGGGGTTAGGAGCGGGGAGCTGTTTTTT. Complete variable domain (other parts from reference TRBV7-8 and TRBJ2-2): GAGVSQSPRYKVAKRGQDVALRCDPISGHVSLFWYQQALGQGPEFLTYFQNEAQLDKSGLPSDRFFAERPEGSVSTLKIQRTQQEDSAVYLCASSLAGVRSGELFFGEGSRLTVL.

Many counts were recorded for this clonotype. The V and J genes are TRBV7-9 and TRBJ2-2; D may correspond to TRBD1 or TRBD2 (5 bases each). The CDR3 sequence is 13 residues long. Germline CDR1 and CDR2: SEHNR and FQNEAQ (reference sequence). Between the trimmed V and J ends, which lost 8 bases and 6 bases, there was a span of 13 bases. CDR3 sequence: CASGTQGSGELFF. CDR3 nucleotides: TGTGCCAGCGGGACCCAGGGATCCGGGGAGCTGTTTTTT.

This clonotype appeared many times. The chain recombines TRBV19 with TRBJ2-2; D not certain. The CDR3 loop spans 14 amino acids. Germline CDR1 and CDR2: LNHDA and SQIVND (reference sequence). Trimming shortened V by 8 bases and J by 0 bases, and 10 bases separated the two germline ends. The DNA of the CDR3 is TGTGCCAGTCTCCCGTATGCGAACACCGGGGAGCTGTTTTTT. It is translated as CASLPYANTGELFF.